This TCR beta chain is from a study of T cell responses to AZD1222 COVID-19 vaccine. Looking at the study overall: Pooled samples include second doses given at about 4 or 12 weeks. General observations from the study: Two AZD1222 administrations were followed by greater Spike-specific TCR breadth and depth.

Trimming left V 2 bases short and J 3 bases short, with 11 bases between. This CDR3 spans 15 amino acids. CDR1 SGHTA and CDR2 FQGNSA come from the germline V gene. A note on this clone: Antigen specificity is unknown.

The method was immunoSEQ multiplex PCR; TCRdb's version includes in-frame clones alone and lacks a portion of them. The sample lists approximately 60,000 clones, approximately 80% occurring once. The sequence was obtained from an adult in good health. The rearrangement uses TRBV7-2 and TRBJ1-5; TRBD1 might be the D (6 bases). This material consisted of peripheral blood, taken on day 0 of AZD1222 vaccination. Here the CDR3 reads CASSLQQGHNQPQHF. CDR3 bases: TGTGCCAGCAGCTTACAGCAGGGACACAATCAGCCCCAGCATTTT.